The next 2 T cell receptor beta chains were all read from a single sample in a study of technical replicates of blood from a handful of donors. Sequencing was performed with immunoSEQ multiplex PCR; in TCRdb, only in-frame clones are kept and a portion is missing. This table holds 65,000 to 95,000 clones, 97% found once. The material sequenced was T cells isolated from PBMCs. All receptors derive from a human donor in good health.

This chain connects TRBV2 to TRBJ1-2; D is undetermined. V shed 1 base and J shed 7 bases, with 16 bases lying between them. This CDR3 is built from 15 residues. The germline gives CDR1 SNHLY, CDR2 FYNNEI. CDR3 sequence (DNA): TGTGCCAGCAGTGAAGTAGGAGGGTTCGAAGCTGGCTACACCTTC. Amino acid sequence: CASSEVGGFEAGYTF. Combining the CDR3 with reference TRBV2 and TRBJ1-2 gives the whole variable domain EPEVTQTPSHQVTQMGQEVILRCVPISNHLYFYWYRQILGQKVEFLVSFYNNEISEKSEIFDDQFSVERPDGSNFTLKIRSTKLEDSAMYFCASSEVGGFEAGYTFGSGTRLTVV.

The chain has TRBV7-2 and TRBJ2-7; possible D gene TRBD1, 5 bases. CDR1 and CDR2 (germline): SGHTA, FQGNSA. V dropped 4 bases and J dropped 1 base, with 8 bases sitting between them. CDR3 length: 13 residues. The DNA for the CDR3 is TGTGCCAGCAGCTGGGGCGAATCCTACGAGCAGTACTTC. Protein: CASSWGESYEQYF.